This entry lists 3 T cell receptor beta chains sequenced from one sample in a study of human T cells and chemical hapten exposure. TCRdb redid the calling of the RACE reads with MiXCR, one entry per CDR3 protein. The data contain about 54,000 distinct CDR3 sequences, around 9.5% of them singletons. Time point in this sample: patch test 2, 6 weeks after DPC sensitization. Treatment indicated: therapeutic diphenylcyclopropenone sensitization with weekly scalp DPC. Source: whole blood, taken in connection with sensitization to the hapten diphenylcyclopropenone (DPC). The receptors come from a woman in her forties or fifties with alopecia areata. Some clones in this sample may be carry-over from other donors' samples.

The rearrangement links TRBV4-2 to TRBJ2-7; the D gene is possibly TRBD1 (5 bases). The germline V gene has CDR1 LGHNA and CDR2 YNFKEQ. The CDR3 has 14 amino acids. With 2 bases removed from V and 2 bases from J, the gap between germline ends came to 10 bases. CDR3: CASSQSTGPYEQYF. The CDR3 DNA reads TGTGCCAGCAGCCAAAGCACAGGACCCTACGAGCAGTACTTC.

This clonotype has ten or more counts. The V gene is TRBV12-3 or TRBV12-4, the J gene TRBJ2-7; D gene unclear. V lost 5 bases, J lost 0 bases, and 11 bases lay in between. This CDR3 spans 14 amino acids. Here the CDR3 DNA reads TGTGCCAGCAGTGGACCTATGAGCTCCTACGAGCAGTACTTC. It encodes CASSGPMSSYEQYF.

Comments on this clonotype: At one end the junction does not follow the germline gene, possibly because of a read error. The rearrangement uses TRBV18 and TRBJ2-3; D might be TRBD1 (6 bases). CDR1 is KGHSH, CDR2 LQKENI, per germline. CDR3 length equals 15 residues. The CDR3 protein is CASSSTGIVADMQYF. The CDR3 DNA sequence: TGTGCCAGCTCATCAACAGGGATTGTGGCAGATATGCAGTATTTT.